Given below is one T cell receptor beta chain in context. The antigen it binds to is not known. No quality values exist for individual bases; no much larger clone is one base distant. CDR3 length: 15 amino acids, cysteine to phenylalanine. Just the 45-base CDR3 DNA is kept, in frame starting at base 1. The germline V end is reduced by 6 bases and the J end by 1 base; junction bases left unmatched: 3. Via the germline V gene, CDR1 is ENHRY and CDR2 SYGVKD. The label giving this sample's time point can be read as: week 5, during vaccination. A 20-mer mutant IDH1 peptide at 300 micrograms in Montanide made up each vaccine dose, which was injected subcutaneously together with topical imiquimod. All donors had newly diagnosed IDH1-mutant astrocytomas of WHO grade 3 or 4 that showed loss of nuclear ATRX. The samples were drawn from NOA16, a multicentre, single-arm, open-label phase I trial in Germany that tested a mutant IDH1 peptide vaccine in humans for the first time. The DNeasy Blood and Tissue Kit was used to extract genomic DNA from EDTA blood for TCRB sequencing.

This entry belongs to a study of a mutant IDH1 vaccine in newly diagnosed glioma (dated by TCRdb to the early 2020s). The study in broad terms: Across visits V03 through V10, patients got a total of eight vaccinations, given in weeks 1, 3, 5, 7, 11, 15, 19 and 23. Vaccination began 4-6 weeks after radiotherapy alone, or alongside temozolomide cycles in the chemotherapy-containing groups. Of the roughly 30 treated patients, approximately 62% were male and 37.5% were female, and the mean age was approximately 40 years. Before enrollment, patients had received standard therapy of radiotherapy alone, temozolomide alone, or radiochemotherapy with temozolomide; most received the combination. Peripheral blood samples were drawn at six visits, namely V03 (baseline), V05, V07, V10, V12 and V13. Longitudinal TCRB deep sequencing was done for 25 to 30 treated patients, wherever samples were available for exploratory analyses.

Receptor amplification or capture employed the immunoSEQ multiplex PCR assay. Following the manufacturer's protocol, the hsTCRB Kit was used to amplify rearranged TCR beta chain sequences. TCRB libraries were sequenced on an Illumina MiSeq. For the original study's pipeline: The proprietary platform of the kit vendor was used for demultiplexing, trimming and gene mapping. As stored in TCRdb, this immuneACCESS dataset retains in-frame rearrangements with V and J assigned. A fraction of the clones does not appear; measured against another copy, unresolved V genes explain less than half of the discrepancy, and the remainder lacks a known reason. V, J and clone size derive from that table, while D and trimming were established from the DNA sequence. The sample data list around 52,000 clones, and around 80% of these were observed just once. Of the sample, about 2% falls within the top ten clones. Study-level results and caveats: PBMC samples for TCRB deep sequencing were selected based on availability. Pseudoprogression appeared unrelated to alterations in the top peripheral T cell clonotypes detected by TCRB sequencing. The authors noted that analyses of patient blood samples could not be reproduced because of sample limitations. Vaccine-induced immune responses across multiple MHC alleles were detected in 90% to 95% of patients.

This specimen consisted of PBMCs, obtained from a glioma patient whose treatment included an IDH1 peptide vaccine. The V and J segments used are TRBV10-3 and TRBJ2-2; 9 of the junction bases match TRBD2. The sequence was collected from a middle-aged woman with glioma. The CDR3 reads CAIRDSGGNTGELFF. The base sequence is TGTGCCATCAGGGATAGCGGGGGGAACACCGGGGAGCTGTTTTTT.